Included here is one TCR beta chain sequence, with context. This CDR3 is 15 amino acids long. Deletions cut 4 bases from V and 0 bases from J, with 9 bases between. CDR1 KGHSH and CDR2 LQKENI come from the germline V gene. This entry belongs to a study of blood T cell repertoires in COVID-19. About the study: The origin of the acute and convalescent COVID-19 samples was the United States, Italy and Spain. Sources were T cells, B-cell-depleted T cells, or PBMCs; the material itself was cDNA or gDNA.

Original methodology: Counts of nucleated cells, estimated from reference gene primer amplification, were obtained. TCRdb keeps only in-frame clones here, not all; method: immunoSEQ multiplex PCR. V, J and clone size are taken as reported in that table, and D and trimming were inferred from the DNA itself. The sample contains about 85,000 clones, nearly 90% of which appear only once. The rearrangement links TRBV18 to TRBJ2-2; D call uncertain. Sequenced sample: peripheral blood. The TCR originated in a woman aged 80 or over with active or convalescent COVID-19. CDR3 amino acids: CASSRAESNTGELFF. CDR3 nucleotide sequence: TGTGCCAGCTCACGGGCAGAGTCGAACACCGGGGAGCTGTTTTTT.